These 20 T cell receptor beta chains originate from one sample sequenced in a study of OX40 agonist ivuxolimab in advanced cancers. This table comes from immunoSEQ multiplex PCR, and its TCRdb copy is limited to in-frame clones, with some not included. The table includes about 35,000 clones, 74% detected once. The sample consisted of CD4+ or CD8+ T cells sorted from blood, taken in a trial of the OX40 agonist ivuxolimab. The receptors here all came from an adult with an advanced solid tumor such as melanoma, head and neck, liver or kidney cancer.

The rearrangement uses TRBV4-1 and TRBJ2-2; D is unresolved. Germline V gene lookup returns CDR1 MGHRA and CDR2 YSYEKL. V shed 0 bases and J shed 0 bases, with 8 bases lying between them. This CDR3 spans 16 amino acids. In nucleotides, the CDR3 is TGCGCCAGCAGCCAAGAAGGAATGGCGAACACCGGGGAGCTGTTTTTT. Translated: CASSQEGMANTGELFF.

CDR3 DNA: TGTGCCAGCAGCTCGCTCAGGGGGCAACCCTATGGCTACACCTTC. Translated, it gives CASSSLRGQPYGYTF. The V call is TRBV7-8, the J call TRBJ1-2; 8 bases align to TRBD1. Germline V gene lookup returns CDR1 SGHVS and CDR2 FQNEAQ. There are 15 residues in the CDR3. J gave up 4 bases and V 4 bases, and 8 bases lay outside the gene matches.

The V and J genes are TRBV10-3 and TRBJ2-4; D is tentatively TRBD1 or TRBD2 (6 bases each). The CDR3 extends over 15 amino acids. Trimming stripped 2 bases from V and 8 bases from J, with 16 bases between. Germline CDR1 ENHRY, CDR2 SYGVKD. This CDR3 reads CAISEGSGGRDIQYF. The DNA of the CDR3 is TGTGCCATCAGTGAGGGATCCGGGGGCCGGGACATTCAGTACTTC.

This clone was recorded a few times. The CDR3, as DNA: TGCGCCAGCAGCCCCCGGGTCTTGGGGGAGACCCAGTACTTC. It is translated as CASSPRVLGETQYF. The chain carries TRBV5-1 and TRBJ2-5; D is unclear. This CDR3 is 14 amino acids long. Germline CDR1 is SGHRS and CDR2 is YFSETQ. V shed 4 bases and J shed 5 bases, with 15 bases lying between them.

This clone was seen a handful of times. CDR3 in amino acids: CASIQRGGNYNEQFF. The CDR3 coding sequence is TGTGCCAGCATCCAGCGGGGGGGAAACTACAATGAGCAGTTCTTC. The chain is built from TRBV2 and TRBJ2-1, with 10 bases matching TRBD2. Germline V lookup: CDR1 SNHLY, CDR2 FYNNEI. There are 15 residues in the CDR3. The V gene end was trimmed by 7 bases and the J gene end by 3 bases; junction bases not matched to a gene: 6.

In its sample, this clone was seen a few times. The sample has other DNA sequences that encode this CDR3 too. The CDR3 DNA reads TGTGCCAGCAGTTCAACCGGGGAGCTGTTTTTT. Protein: CASSSTGELFF. The rearrangement uses TRBV27 and TRBJ2-2; D call uncertain. The CDR3 has 11 residues. CDR1 is MNHEY, CDR2 SMNVEV, per germline (reference sequence). V was clipped by 4 bases and J by 5 bases, with 2 bases between them.

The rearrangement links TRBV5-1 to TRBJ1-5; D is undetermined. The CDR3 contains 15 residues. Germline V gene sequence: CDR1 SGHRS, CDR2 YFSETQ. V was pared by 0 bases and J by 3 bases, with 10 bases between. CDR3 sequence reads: CASSLEGRSNQPQHF. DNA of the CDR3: TGCGCCAGCAGCTTGGAGGGTCGGTCCAATCAGCCCCAGCATTTT.

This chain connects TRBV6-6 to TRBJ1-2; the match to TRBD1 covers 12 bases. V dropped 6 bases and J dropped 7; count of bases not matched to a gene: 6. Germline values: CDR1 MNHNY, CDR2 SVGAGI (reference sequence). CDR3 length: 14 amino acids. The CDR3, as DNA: TGTGCCAGCAGACCGGGACAGGGGGCTGGTGGCTACACCTTC. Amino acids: CASRPGQGAGGYTF.

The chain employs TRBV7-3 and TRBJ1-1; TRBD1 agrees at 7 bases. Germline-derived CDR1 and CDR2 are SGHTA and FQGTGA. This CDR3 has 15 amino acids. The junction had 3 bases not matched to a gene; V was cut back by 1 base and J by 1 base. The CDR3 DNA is TGTGCCAGCAGCTTAATAGGGACAGCGAACACTGAAGCTTTCTTT. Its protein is CASSLIGTANTEAFF.

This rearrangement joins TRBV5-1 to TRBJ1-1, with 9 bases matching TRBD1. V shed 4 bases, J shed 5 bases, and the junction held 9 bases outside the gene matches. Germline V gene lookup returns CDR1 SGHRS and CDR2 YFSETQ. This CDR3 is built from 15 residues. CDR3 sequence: CASSQIQGARTEAFF. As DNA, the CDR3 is TGCGCCAGCAGCCAAATACAGGGGGCGCGGACTGAAGCTTTCTTT.

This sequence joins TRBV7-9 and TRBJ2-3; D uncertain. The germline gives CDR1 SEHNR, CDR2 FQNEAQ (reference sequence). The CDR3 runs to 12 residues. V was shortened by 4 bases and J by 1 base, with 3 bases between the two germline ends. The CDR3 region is CASSSGTDTQYF. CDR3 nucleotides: TGTGCCAGCAGCTCAGGCACAGATACGCAGTATTTT.

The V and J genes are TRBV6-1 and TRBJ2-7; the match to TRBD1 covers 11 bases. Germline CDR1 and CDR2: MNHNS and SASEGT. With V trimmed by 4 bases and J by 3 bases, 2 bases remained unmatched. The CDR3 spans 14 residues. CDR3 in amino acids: CASSGTGGFYEQYF. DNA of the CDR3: TGTGCCAGCAGTGGGACAGGGGGCTTCTACGAGCAGTACTTC.

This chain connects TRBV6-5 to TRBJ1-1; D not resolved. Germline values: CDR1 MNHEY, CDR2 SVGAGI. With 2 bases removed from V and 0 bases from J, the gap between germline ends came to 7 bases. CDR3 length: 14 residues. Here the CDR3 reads CASSYEGVNTEAFF. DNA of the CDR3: TGTGCCAGCAGTTACGAGGGAGTGAACACTGAAGCTTTCTTT.

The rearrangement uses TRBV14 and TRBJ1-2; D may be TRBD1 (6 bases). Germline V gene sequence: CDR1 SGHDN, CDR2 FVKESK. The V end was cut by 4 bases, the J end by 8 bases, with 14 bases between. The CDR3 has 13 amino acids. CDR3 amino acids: CASSPEWGRGYTF. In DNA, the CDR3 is TGTGCCAGCAGCCCCGAGTGGGGGCGAGGCTACACCTTC.

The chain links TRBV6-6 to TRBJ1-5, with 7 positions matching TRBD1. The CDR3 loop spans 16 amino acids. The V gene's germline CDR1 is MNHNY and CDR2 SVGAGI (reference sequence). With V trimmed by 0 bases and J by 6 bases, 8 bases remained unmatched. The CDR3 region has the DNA TGTGCCAGCAGTTACTCACAGGGGCAAAGGGTTCAGCCCCAGCATTTT. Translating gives CASSYSQGQRVQPQHF.

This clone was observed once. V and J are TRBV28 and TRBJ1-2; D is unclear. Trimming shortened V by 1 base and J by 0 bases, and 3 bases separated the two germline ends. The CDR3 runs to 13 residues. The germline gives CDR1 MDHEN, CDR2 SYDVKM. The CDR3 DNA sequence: TGTGCCAGCAGTTTATACGCTAACTATGGCTACACCTTC. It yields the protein CASSLYANYGYTF.

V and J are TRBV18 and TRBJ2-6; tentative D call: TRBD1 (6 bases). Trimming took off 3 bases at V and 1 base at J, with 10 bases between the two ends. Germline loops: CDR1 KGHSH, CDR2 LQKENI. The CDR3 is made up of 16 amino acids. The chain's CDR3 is CASSPYQGSGANVLTF. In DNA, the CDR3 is TGTGCCAGCTCACCCTATCAGGGGTCTGGGGCCAACGTCCTGACTTTC.

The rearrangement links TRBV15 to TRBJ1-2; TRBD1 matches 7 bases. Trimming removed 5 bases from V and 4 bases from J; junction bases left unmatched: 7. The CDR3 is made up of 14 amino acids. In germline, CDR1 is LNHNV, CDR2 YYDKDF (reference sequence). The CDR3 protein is CATSERQGLYGYTF. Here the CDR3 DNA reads TGTGCCACCAGCGAAAGACAGGGCCTCTATGGCTACACCTTC.

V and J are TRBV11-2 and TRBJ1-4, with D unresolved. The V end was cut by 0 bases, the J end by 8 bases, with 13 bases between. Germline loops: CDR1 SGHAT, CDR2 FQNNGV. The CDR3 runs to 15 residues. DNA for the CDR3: TGTGCCAGCAGCTTAGATCATTGGGTAGGCGAAAAACTGTTTTTT. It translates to CASSLDHWVGEKLFF.

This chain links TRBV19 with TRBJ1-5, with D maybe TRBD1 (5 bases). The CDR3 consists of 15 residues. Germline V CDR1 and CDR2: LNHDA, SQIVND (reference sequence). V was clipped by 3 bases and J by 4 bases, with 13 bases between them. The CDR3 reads CASSIKGSPNQPQHF. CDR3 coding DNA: TGTGCCAGTAGTATTAAGGGGAGCCCAAATCAGCCCCAGCATTTT.